This TCR beta chain comes out of a study of breast tumors, draining lymph nodes, adjacent tissues. General study findings and limits: Most tumor T cells seemingly derive from lymph node, then expand in tumor. Tumor and nontumor repertoires were significantly more similar in luminal-like than in basal-like breast cancer. Tumor T cell lymph node origin was a supported hypothesis, not proven. Tumor repertoires ranked between lymph nodes and nontumor tissue in diversity, with V and J gene preferences.

One entry per CDR3 protein, called by TCRdb with MiXCR from the multiplex PCR reads. Of around 43,000 distinct CDR3 sequences in the sample, about 21% were seen once. The CDR3 contains 14 residues. V shed 3 bases, J shed 3 bases, and the junction held 3 bases outside the gene matches. Germline V gives CDR1 KGHSH, CDR2 LQKENI. At least ten counts were recorded for this clonotype. Antigen specificity is unknown. The origin of this receptor is a female donor with breast cancer. Some clones in this sample may be carry-over from other donors' samples. V usage is TRBV18 and J usage is TRBJ2-5, with 8 bases lining up with TRBD1. Sequences were obtained from breast tumor tissue. CDR3 loop: CASSPDRVKETQYF. The DNA for the CDR3 is TGTGCCAGCTCACCGGACAGGGTGAAAGAGACCCAGTACTTC.